Below are 26 T cell receptor beta chains sequenced from a single sample in a study of T cell repertoires in MIS-A myocarditis. Sequenced by immunoSEQ multiplex PCR; TCRdb stores in-frame clones only, minus some. The sample contains 6,600 or so clones, about four fifths of which appear only once. Specimen: right inferior lung lobe tissue obtained at autopsy. The receptors were sampled from a man younger than 35 with fulminant myocarditis from multisystem inflammatory syndrome in adults (MIS-A) after COVID-19.

The gene calls are TRBV28 and TRBJ1-6; D is perhaps TRBD1 (5 bases). The V end was cut by 7 bases, the J end by 7 bases, with 11 bases between. The CDR3 contains 13 residues. Germline V gives CDR1 MDHEN, CDR2 SYDVKM. This CDR3 is CASKSRVNSPLHF. The CDR3 region has the DNA TGTGCCAGCAAATCCAGGGTCAATTCACCCCTCCACTTT.

V gene TRBV19 combines with J gene TRBJ1-2, with D perhaps TRBD1 (6 bases). V lost 6 bases to trimming and J lost 5 bases, with 19 bases between them. Germline-derived CDR1 and CDR2 are LNHDA and SQIVND (reference sequence). The CDR3 has 15 residues. For the CDR3, the DNA is TGTGCCAGTAGCTTCGCCTTCAGGGGATATTATGGCTACACCTTC. Its translation: CASSFAFRGYYGYTF. Combining the CDR3 with reference TRBV19 and TRBJ1-2 gives the whole variable domain DGGITQSPKYLFRKEGQNVTLSCEQNLNHDAMYWYRQDPGQGLRLIYYSQIVNDFQKGDIAEGYSVSREKKESFPLTVTSAQKNPTAFYLCASSFAFRGYYGYTFGSGTRLTVV.

The V gene is TRBV6-5, the J gene TRBJ1-4; no reliable D call. The CDR3 consists of 14 residues. Trimming took 8 bases from V and 0 from J, leaving 10 bases between them. Germline V gives CDR1 MNHEY, CDR2 SVGAGI. Here the CDR3 DNA reads TGTGCCAGCCTTGATCGAGCAACTAATGAAAAACTGTTTTTT. Its protein product is CASLDRATNEKLFF.

The sample holds a few counts of this clone. This chain links TRBV2 with TRBJ1-2, with 10 nucleotides matching TRBD1. CDR1 is SNHLY, CDR2 FYNNEI, per germline. V lost 6 bases and J lost 6; bases outside the gene matches: 10. The CDR3 spans 15 residues. The CDR3 is CASRFGTGDNNGYTF. Written as DNA, the CDR3 is TGTGCCAGCAGGTTCGGGACAGGGGATAATAATGGCTACACCTTC. Using reference TRBV2 and TRBJ1-2 for the parts outside the CDR3, the full variable domain is EPEVTQTPSHQVTQMGQEVILRCVPISNHLYFYWYRQILGQKVEFLVSFYNNEISEKSEIFDDQFSVERPDGSNFTLKIRSTKLEDSAMYFCASRFGTGDNNGYTFGSGTRLTVV.

V usage is TRBV29-1 and J usage is TRBJ2-7; 9 nucleotides match TRBD2. Trimming cost V 1 base and J 4 bases; bases outside gene matches: 5. The CDR3 covers 14 residues. CDR1 is SQVTM, CDR2 ANQGSEA, per germline. Written as DNA, the CDR3 is TGCAGCGTTGAAGGGGGGACTAGCAGGTACGAGCAGTACTTC. Amino acids: CSVEGGTSRYEQYF.

The chain carries TRBV25-1 and TRBJ2-7; D could derive from TRBD1 or TRBD2 (5 bases each). CDR1 and CDR2 from the germline V gene are MGHDK and SYGVNS. The CDR3 has 13 amino acids. V lost 7 bases and J 0 bases, leaving 10 bases between the germline ends. CDR3 bases: TGTGCCAGCACAAGGGACGGCTCCTACGAGCAGTACTTC. As protein: CASTRDGSYEQYF.

The rearrangement joins TRBV3-1 (or the pseudogene TRBV3-2) to TRBJ2-6, with 12 bases matching TRBD2. The V gene end was trimmed by 4 bases and the J gene end by 1 base; junction bases not matched to a gene: 8. The CDR3 runs to 19 residues. The V gene's germline CDR1 is LGHDT and CDR2 YNNKEL (reference sequence). CDR3 sequence (DNA): TGTGCCAGCAGCCCCCGGACTAGCGGGGCCCTGTCTGGGGCCAACGTCCTGACTTTC. It is translated as CASSPRTSGALSGANVLTF.

The V call is TRBV18, the J call TRBJ2-7, with D possibly matching TRBD1 (5 bases). CDR3 length: 15 residues. Trimming cost V 0 bases and J 2 bases, with 11 bases left between them. Germline CDR1 and CDR2: KGHSH and LQKENI. The CDR3 coding sequence is TGTGCCAGCTCACCACCGGCCAGGGCTACCTACGAGCAGTACTTC. Amino acid sequence: CASSPPARATYEQYF.

V usage is TRBV5-1 and J usage is TRBJ2-2; tentative D call: TRBD2 (6 bases). V lost 7 bases and J 8 bases, leaving 15 bases between the germline ends. The CDR3 totals 13 residues. In germline, CDR1 is SGHRS, CDR2 YFSETQ. DNA for the CDR3: TGCGCCAGCTCCCGAAGGACTACTGGGGAGCTGTTTTTT. Amino acid sequence: CASSRRTTGELFF.

This clone has more than one count but fewer than ten. The rearrangement links TRBV6-6 to TRBJ2-1; D gene unclear. The germline CDR1 and CDR2 sequences are MNHNY and SVGAGI (reference sequence). The CDR3 is made up of 14 amino acids. The V end lost 5 bases, the J end lost 0 bases, and 8 bases lay between the germline ends. The CDR3 DNA sequence: TGTGCCAGCAGTCCCTCAGGCTCCTACAATGAGCAGTTCTTC. Residues: CASSPSGSYNEQFF.

DNA for the CDR3: TGTGCCAGCAGTTACGGGCCGGGCAGGGGGGATAATTCACCCCTCCACTTT. This sequence encodes CASSYGPGRGDNSPLHF. The chain is built from TRBV6-2 or TRBV6-3 and TRBJ1-6; 7 nucleotides line up with TRBD1. Trimming took 2 bases from V and 5 from J; bases not matched to a gene: 9. There are 17 residues in the CDR3. Germline values: CDR1 MNHEY, CDR2 SVGEGT.

This sequence joins TRBV15 and TRBJ1-3, with 8 bases fitting TRBD1. Trimming cost V 1 base and J 8 bases; bases outside gene matches: 10. Per the germline V gene, CDR1 is LNHNV and CDR2 is YYDKDF (reference sequence). The CDR3 extends over 16 amino acids. The CDR3 DNA is TGTGCCACCAGCAGAGCGACAGGGGTGGTAGCGGACACCATATATTTT. It codes for CATSRATGVVADTIYF.

The V call is TRBV23-1, the J call TRBJ1-2; perhaps TRBD1 as D (5 bases). TRBV23-1 is labeled an ORF, and its function is uncertain. CDR3 length equals 14 residues. V was shortened by 8 bases and J by 7 bases, with 20 bases between the two germline ends. The CDR3 DNA reads as TGCGCCAGCCGGAGGGAGGGGACCCCCTCTGGCTACACCTTC. Translation gives CASRREGTPSGYTF.

CDR3 in amino acids: CASSFNGGVTEAFF. The CDR3 region has the DNA TGTGCCAGCAGCTTCAACGGGGGGGTCACTGAAGCTTTCTTT. V usage is TRBV11-2 and J usage is TRBJ1-1, with D maybe TRBD1 (5 bases). V was pared by 3 bases and J by 4 bases, with 12 bases between. Germline CDR1 reads SGHAT; CDR2 reads FQNNGV. The CDR3 extends over 14 amino acids.

This chain uses TRBV5-1 with TRBJ2-5; possible D gene TRBD2, 6 bases. Germline V gene data show CDR1 as SGHRS and CDR2 as YFSETQ. This CDR3 spans 16 amino acids. The V and J ends lost 4 bases and 5 bases respectively, with 21 bases between them. CDR3 DNA sequence: TGCGCCAGCAGCCTCGGACCCGCGGGACCACTGGAGACCCAGTACTTC. Translation: CASSLGPAGPLETQYF.

The chain joins TRBV6-2 or TRBV6-3 to TRBJ1-2; weak D call: TRBD1 (6 bases). The V gene lost 1 base and the J gene lost 5 bases, with 14 bases spanning the gap. The CDR3 spans 15 residues. Germline V CDR1 and CDR2: MNHEY, SVGEGT. The CDR3 DNA reads TGTGCCAGCAGTTACTACGGGACACCGATATATGGCTACACCTTC. The encoded protein is CASSYYGTPIYGYTF.

The V and J genes are TRBV9 and TRBJ2-5, with D possibly being TRBD1 (7 bases). This CDR3 comprises 15 residues. CDR1 and CDR2 (germline): SGDLS, YYNGEE. V was shortened by 4 bases and J by 3 bases, with 16 bases between the two germline ends. The CDR3 bases are TGTGCCAGCAGCACCGGCGGGACAGCGAAAGAGACCCAGTACTTC. This gives the protein CASSTGGTAKETQYF.

V gene TRBV27 combines with J gene TRBJ2-3; unclear D gene. Per the germline V gene, CDR1 is MNHEY and CDR2 is SMNVEV (reference sequence). The CDR3 totals 12 residues. V gave up 4 bases and J gave up 8 bases, with 10 bases separating them. The CDR3 DNA follows: TGTGCCAGCAGTTACGCTCTCGGTACGCAGTATTTT. Its protein is CASSYALGTQYF.

This chain uses TRBV15 with TRBJ1-5; maybe TRBD1 (6 bases). CDR1 is LNHNV, CDR2 YYDKDF, per germline (reference sequence). Trimming took 1 base from V and 4 from J, leaving 11 bases between them. The CDR3 extends over 15 amino acids. CDR3 coding DNA: TGTGCCACCAGCAGAGGCGGGGGCGCGAATCAGCCCCAGCATTTT. Its protein is CATSRGGGANQPQHF.

The V call is TRBV19, the J call TRBJ1-3; D is ambiguous. Germline V gene sequence: CDR1 LNHDA, CDR2 SQIVND (reference sequence). V gave up 3 bases and J gave up 0 bases, with 6 bases separating them. There are 14 residues in the CDR3. CDR3 nucleotides: TGTGCCAGTAGTATTGGGAGCTCTGGAAACACCATATATTTT. Its translation: CASSIGSSGNTIYF.

The genes are TRBV29-1 and TRBJ1-2, with a weak D call TRBD1 (5 bases). This CDR3 comprises 13 residues. Germline CDR1 reads SQVTM; CDR2 reads ANQGSEA. Trimming cost V 5 bases and J 2 bases, with 12 bases left between them. The CDR3 sequence: CSVKGWGNYGYTF. The CDR3 DNA is TGCAGCGTTAAAGGGTGGGGGAACTATGGCTACACCTTC.

This sequence joins TRBV28 and TRBJ1-1; perhaps TRBD1 as D (5 bases). The CDR3 loop spans 11 amino acids. Germline V CDR1 and CDR2: MDHEN, SYDVKM. Trimming left V 9 bases short and J 11 bases short, with 16 bases between. CDR3 DNA sequence: TGTGCCAGTAAAAACAGGTTAGACGCTTTCTTT. Amino acids: CASKNRLDAFF.

The V call is TRBV6-5, the J call TRBJ1-2, with D tentatively TRBD1 (6 bases). The V gene's germline CDR1 is MNHEY and CDR2 SVGAGI. CDR3 length: 14 residues. Trimming removed 2 bases from V and 14 bases from J, with 21 bases in between. The CDR3 region is CASSYRSMDRGYTF. CDR3 coding DNA: TGTGCCAGCAGTTACCGTTCCATGGACAGAGGATATACCTTC.

This clone was counted a single time. This chain uses TRBV18 with TRBJ2-5; weak D call: TRBD1 (5 bases). This CDR3 comprises 15 residues. CDR1 is KGHSH and CDR2 is LQKENI in the germline V gene. V shed 2 bases and J shed 2 bases, with 12 bases lying between them. CDR3: CASSPLAGKQETQYF. DNA for the CDR3: TGTGCCAGCTCACCATTGGCAGGGAAACAAGAGACCCAGTACTTC.

The V call is TRBV6-2 or TRBV6-3, the J call TRBJ1-2, with D maybe TRBD1 (5 bases). The CDR3 has 15 residues. Trimming stripped 2 bases from V and 8 bases from J, with 18 bases between. CDR1 is MNHEY, CDR2 SVGEGT, per germline. For the CDR3, the DNA is TGTGCCAGCAGTTACGGCGACAAAGGGTGGGGCGGCTACACCTTC. It yields the protein CASSYGDKGWGGYTF.

The rearrangement uses TRBV18 and TRBJ2-7, with 7 bases identical to TRBD2. CDR1 and CDR2 (germline): KGHSH, LQKENI. Unmatched junction bases numbered 0, after V lost 1 base and J lost 3 bases. The CDR3 length is 13 residues. The CDR3 DNA follows: TGTGCCAGCTCACCACGGGACTACTACGAGCAGTACTTC. Protein: CASSPRDYYEQYF.